A selection of T cell receptor beta chains follows, all from one sample in a study of T cell responses to AZD1222 COVID-19 vaccine. Measured with immunoSEQ multiplex PCR; TCRdb has only the in-frame clones, and not every one. The sample has 100,000 to 120,000 clones, around 81% seen once; the top ten hold less than 5%. Here the sequenced sample was peripheral blood, taken on day 0 of AZD1222 vaccination. These receptors all come from an adult in good health. Both conserved end residues are part of each CDR3. A D gene is named only where the DNA matches it firmly. The size entry is marked missing in some rows and otherwise reads once, few, many or a size class.

V	size	J	D	DNA	CDR3
TRBV6-5	once	TRBJ2-7	NA	TGTGCCAGCAGTTACGGGCAGACAACCTACGAGCAGTACTTC	CASSYGQTTYEQYF
TRBV7-6	few	TRBJ2-7	NA	TGTGCCAGCACCCTCTTGGGGGGGGCCCCTGGGGACTACGAGCAGTACTTC	CASTLLGGAPGDYEQYF
TRBV5-1	NA	TRBJ1-2	NA	TGCGCCAGCAGCTTAACCCCCCGACGGACAGTAAACTATGGCTACACCTTC	CASSLTPRRTVNYGYTF
TRBV29-1	NA	TRBJ2-1	NA	TGCAGCGTTGAAAGGGTAGTGGGGGTCGGGGATGAGCAGTTCTTC	CSVERVVGVGDEQFF
TRBV7-2	NA	TRBJ2-5	NA	TGTGCCAGCAGCTTAGCAGGGTTATCAGAGACCCAGTACTTC	CASSLAGLSETQYF
TRBV24-1	NA	TRBJ1-1	TRBD1	TGTGCCACCAGTGCCCAACAGGGGGCATCGCGGTGGACTGAAGCTTTCTTT	CATSAQQGASRWTEAFF
TRBV7-8	NA	TRBJ1-1	TRBD1	TGTGCCAGCAGCCCCAGGACAGGGCAAGCTTTCTTT	CASSPRTGQAFF
TRBV10-3	once	TRBJ1-6	TRBD1	TGTGCCGTTTGTCCGGGACAGGGGAATAATTCACCCCTCCACTTT	CAVCPGQGNNSPLHF
TRBV6-5	few	TRBJ2-7	TRBD1	TGTGCCAGCAGTTTAGACGGGACAGGGTCCTACGAGCAGTACTTC	CASSLDGTGSYEQYF
TRBV19	NA	TRBJ1-2	NA	TGTGCCAGTAGTACCCCTCAGCGTCCCGAATATGGCTACACCTTC	CASSTPQRPEYGYTF
TRBV6-2/TRBV6-3	NA	TRBJ2-3	NA	TGTGCCAGCAGCCCCTCTAAGGCCGGGGACCGAAATACGCAGTATTTT	CASSPSKAGDRNTQYF
TRBV7-9	NA	TRBJ2-2	NA	TGTGCCAGCAGCTTAGGACAGGCGGCCGGGGAGCTGTTTTTT	CASSLGQAAGELFF
TRBV20-1	few	TRBJ2-1	TRBD2	TGCAGTGCTAGTGCCACCGGGACTAGCGGGGGAAATGAGCAGTTCTTC	CSASATGTSGGNEQFF
TRBV6-5	NA	TRBJ2-7	TRBD2	TGTGCCAGCAGGAATCTGGGACTAGCGGACTACGAGCAGTACTTC	CASRNLGLADYEQYF
TRBV5-1	NA	TRBJ1-2	NA	TGCGCCAGCAGCTTGGTGGGGTCCGGCTATGGCTACACCTTC	CASSLVGSGYGYTF
TRBV6-5	NA	TRBJ1-5	NA	TGTGCCAGCAGTCCTTGGTCGAGGCAGCCCCAGCATTTT	CASSPWSRQPQHF
TRBV18	NA	TRBJ2-7	TRBD2	TGTGCCAGCTCGCCGGGACTAGCTAACTACGAGCAGTACTTC	CASSPGLANYEQYF
TRBV9	NA	TRBJ1-6	NA	TGTGCCAGCAGCGTAGAGGGGAGGCGGAATTCACCCCTCCACTTT	CASSVEGRRNSPLHF
TRBV20-1	NA	TRBJ2-7	NA	TGCAGTGCTAGTTTCGGGGCCCAAGCCCGGGGCGAGCAGTACTTC	CSASFGAQARGEQYF
TRBV7-9	NA	TRBJ2-4	NA	TGTGCCAGCAGCTTAGGAGGGGAAAACATTCAGTACTTC	CASSLGGENIQYF
TRBV6-5	few	TRBJ1-6	NA	TGTGCCAGCAGTTTGAACAGGTGGAATTCACCCCTCCACTTT	CASSLNRWNSPLHF
TRBV30	few	TRBJ1-6	NA	TGTGCCTGGAGTGTAGCTAAGGGTTCACCCCTCCACTTT	CAWSVAKGSPLHF
TRBV7-2	NA	TRBJ1-3	NA	TGTGCCAGCAGCTTAGGGTACGGCAGTTCGGCCGTTGGAAACACCATATATTTT	CASSLGYGSSAVGNTIYF
TRBV7-2	NA	TRBJ2-3	NA	TGTGCCAGCAGCTCCACAGATACGCAGTATTTT	CASSSTDTQYF
TRBV5-1	once	TRBJ1-1	NA	TGCGCCAGCAGCTTGTCCGCTAGCACTGAAGCTTTCTTT	CASSLSASTEAFF
TRBV28	few	TRBJ2-2	NA	TGTGCCAGCAGTTTTCCAGCCTTCCGGGGCACCGGGGAGCTGTTTTTT	CASSFPAFRGTGELFF
TRBV7-2	NA	TRBJ2-7	NA	TGTGCCAGCAGCTTAACTATTCGGTTGGGGTACGAGCAGTACTTC	CASSLTIRLGYEQYF
TRBV19	NA	TRBJ1-2	TRBD1	TGTGCCAGTAGTATAGCCCATTCCAGGGGGCCAAAGGGCTACACCTTC	CASSIAHSRGPKGYTF
TRBV13	NA	TRBJ2-1	TRBD2	TGTGCCAGCAGCCGACTGACAGGACTAGCGGGAGCCTATAATGAGCAGTTCTTC	CASSRLTGLAGAYNEQFF
TRBV5-1	few	TRBJ2-3	TRBD2	TGCGCCAGCAGCGCTACTAGCGGCACAGATACGCAGTATTTT	CASSATSGTDTQYF
TRBV9	NA	TRBJ2-1	NA	TGTGCCAGCAGCGGCCGGACCTTGGGGTACAATGAGCAGTTCTTC	CASSGRTLGYNEQFF
TRBV2	once	TRBJ1-1	TRBD1	TGTGCCACCCGACAGGGGTCCATCGTGAACACTGAAGCTTTCTTT	CATRQGSIVNTEAFF
TRBV4-1	NA	TRBJ2-2	NA	TGCGCCAGCAGCCTTGGGGCGGAGAACACCGGGGAGCTGTTTTTT	CASSLGAENTGELFF
TRBV7-2	NA	TRBJ1-5	TRBD1	TGTGCCAGCAGCCCACAGGGGAATCAGCCCCAGCATTTT	CASSPQGNQPQHF
TRBV7-6	NA	TRBJ1-1	NA	TGTGCCAGCAGCAGGGGGGGGGCAACTAACACTGAAGCTTTCTTT	CASSRGGATNTEAFF
TRBV19	NA	TRBJ2-7	NA	TGTGCCAGTTCCGAGCGCGGGTTCGGGGGCGAGCAGTACTTC	CASSERGFGGEQYF
TRBV6-5	NA	TRBJ1-4	NA	TGTGCCAGCAGTTACTCGACGGGGGTTAGGGATGAAAAACTGTTTTTT	CASSYSTGVRDEKLFF
TRBV28	NA	TRBJ2-2	NA	TGTGCCAGCAGTTCACAAGGCCAGACCGGGGAGCTGTTTTTT	CASSSQGQTGELFF
TRBV2	NA	TRBJ2-1	TRBD1	TGTGCCAGCAGCCGGGACAGATACAATGAGCAGTTCTTC	CASSRDRYNEQFF
TRBV29-1	few	TRBJ1-1	NA	TGCAGCGGGACGGACATGAGCACTGAAGCTTTCTTT	CSGTDMSTEAFF
TRBV30	NA	TRBJ1-6	NA	TGTGCCTGGAGTTCCTCCTATAATTCACCCCTCCACTTT	CAWSSSYNSPLHF
TRBV6-5	once	TRBJ1-1	TRBD1	TGTGCCAGCAGTTTTGGGACAGGGGGGAAGAACACTGAAGCTTTCTTT	CASSFGTGGKNTEAFF
TRBV6-5	few	TRBJ1-4	TRBD1	TGTGCCAGCAGGACGACCGGGACAGGGGATGAAAAACTGTTTTTT	CASRTTGTGDEKLFF
TRBV28	NA	TRBJ2-1	TRBD2	TGTGCCAGCAGCTCTAGCGGTGCCAACAATGAGCAGTTCTTC	CASSSSGANNEQFF
TRBV28	NA	TRBJ2-3	TRBD2	TGTGCCAGCGGCGCGTGGACTAGTTCGTCGGATACGCAGTATTTT	CASGAWTSSSDTQYF
TRBV28	NA	TRBJ1-5	TRBD1	TGTGCCAGCAGTATTCCACAGGGGGGCAATCAGCCCCAGCATTTT	CASSIPQGGNQPQHF
TRBV28	NA	TRBJ1-5	TRBD1	TGTGCCAGCAGTTTCCCCCAGGGGGAAGGCAATCAGCCCCAGCATTTT	CASSFPQGEGNQPQHF
TRBV6-2/TRBV6-3	once	TRBJ2-5	NA	TGTGCCAGCAGCCCCCCTATCCGCCATGTCGGACAAGAGACCCAGTACTTC	CASSPPIRHVGQETQYF
TRBV21-1	NA	TRBJ1-4	NA	TGTGCCAGCAGCAACCCACGGGGGCGGGGACAGGGGAGGTGGTTGGATGAAAAACTGTTTTTT	CASSNPRGRGQGRWLDEKLFF